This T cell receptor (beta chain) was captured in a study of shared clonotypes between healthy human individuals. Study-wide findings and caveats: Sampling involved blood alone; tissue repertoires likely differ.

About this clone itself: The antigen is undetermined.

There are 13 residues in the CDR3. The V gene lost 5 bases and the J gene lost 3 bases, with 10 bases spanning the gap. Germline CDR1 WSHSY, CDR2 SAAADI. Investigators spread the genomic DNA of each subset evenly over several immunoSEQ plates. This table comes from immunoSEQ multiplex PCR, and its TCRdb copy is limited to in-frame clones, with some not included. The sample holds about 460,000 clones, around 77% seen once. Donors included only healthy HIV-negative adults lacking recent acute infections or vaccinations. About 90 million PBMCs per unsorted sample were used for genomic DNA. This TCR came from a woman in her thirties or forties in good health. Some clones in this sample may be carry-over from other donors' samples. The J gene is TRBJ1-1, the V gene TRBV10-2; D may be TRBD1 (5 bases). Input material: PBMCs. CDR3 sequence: CASSTTVHTEAFF. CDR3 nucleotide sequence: TGCGCCAGCAGTACGACAGTACACACTGAAGCTTTCTTT.